The 27 T cell receptor beta chains listed next were all sequenced from one sample in a study of CD8 T cells in ankylosing spondylitis. TCRdb independently ran MiXCR on the 5' RACE reads; one entry per CDR3 protein. Seen here are about 840,000 distinct CDR3 sequences, 10% to 15% observed once, and the top ten hold less than 0.65%. Regarding the study as a whole: Seemingly distinctive of ankylosing spondylitis blood was a TCR beta motif formed by eight highly homologous variants.

Their recognized antigens are unknown. The specimen sequenced was blood, either unsorted or a sorted T cell fraction (not recorded which). All receptors come from a male donor with ankylosing spondylitis.

The chain links TRBV27 to TRBJ1-5; no definite D call. Trimming shortened V by 3 bases and J by 11 bases, and 29 bases separated the two germline ends. Germline V CDR1 and CDR2: MNHEY, SMNVEV (reference sequence). There are 18 residues in the CDR3. The CDR3 spells CASSLAWRAQDLLWTQHF. The CDR3, as DNA: TGTGCCAGCAGTTTGGCCTGGAGGGCCCAAGACTTATTATGGACCCAGCATTTT.

This chain links TRBV4-3 with TRBJ1-1; 8 bases align to TRBD1. CDR1 is LGHNA and CDR2 is YSLEER in the germline V gene. The CDR3 is made up of 15 amino acids. Trimming cost V 7 bases and J 0 bases; bases outside gene matches: 7. CDR3 in amino acids: CASTILGQVNTEAFF. For the CDR3, the DNA is TGCGCCAGCACAATCCTGGGACAGGTGAACACTGAAGCTTTCTTT.

The gene calls are TRBV18 and TRBJ1-1; D gene unclear. The V end was cut by 6 bases, the J end by 1 base, with 15 bases between. The CDR3 spans 15 residues. In germline, CDR1 is KGHSH, CDR2 LQKENI. CDR3 nucleotide sequence: TGTGCCAGCTCTCCCGGCGGAACCTCGAACACTGAAGCTTTCTTT. It specifies CASSPGGTSNTEAFF.

This clonotype was seen repeatedly, ten times or more. The chain recombines TRBV7-2 with TRBJ2-7; possibly TRBD2 for D (6 bases). V was pared by 3 bases and J by 0 bases, with 15 bases between. This CDR3 is built from 16 residues. Germline loops: CDR1 SGHTA, CDR2 FQGNSA. The CDR3 here is CASSFSGTASSYEQYF. Here the CDR3 DNA reads TGTGCCAGCAGCTTTTCTGGGACTGCCAGCTCCTACGAGCAGTACTTC.

This clonotype was seen more than once but under ten times. This chain's CDR3 is CASSLKERGVNTEAFF. The CDR3 DNA reads TGTGCCAGCAGTTTAAAGGAGAGGGGGGTGAACACTGAAGCTTTCTTT. The V and J genes are TRBV28 and TRBJ1-1; D is possibly TRBD1 (6 bases). This CDR3 region has 16 residues. The V and J ends lost 2 bases and 0 bases respectively, with 13 bases between them. Germline V gene sequence: CDR1 MDHEN, CDR2 SYDVKM.

Only a few counts were recorded for this clonotype. V gene TRBV6-1 combines with J gene TRBJ1-5; TRBD1 agrees at 8 bases. The CDR3 spans 17 residues. CDR1 is MNHNS, CDR2 SASEGT, per germline. Unmatched junction bases numbered 15, after V lost 7 bases and J lost 4 bases. CDR3 amino acids: CASTGGAGGYGNQPQHF. The CDR3 nucleotides read TGTGCCAGCACCGGAGGGGCAGGGGGCTACGGTAATCAGCCCCAGCATTTT.

This clonotype was counted only a few times. The chain is built from TRBV28 and TRBJ1-4; a weak D match, TRBD1 (6 bases). CDR1 MDHEN and CDR2 SYDVKM come from the germline V gene. Trimming left V 5 bases short and J 7 bases short, with 11 bases between. The CDR3 loop spans 13 amino acids. CDR3 DNA: TGTGCCAGCAGTCCACCAGGGGTTGAAAAACTGTTTTTT. It specifies CASSPPGVEKLFF.

The table lists this clonotype with many counts. This chain connects TRBV7-2 to TRBJ2-1; 9 bases agree with TRBD2. The CDR3 has 17 residues. Germline lookup yields CDR1 SGHTA and CDR2 FQGNSA. The ends lost 4 bases at V and 3 bases at J; junction bases unmatched: 10. The DNA of the CDR3 is TGTGCCAGCAGCTCACAACCGGGACTAGCAAGCTACAATGAGCAGTTCTTC. Residues: CASSSQPGLASYNEQFF.

The chain recombines TRBV5-1 with TRBJ2-2, with unresolved D. Germline assignment: CDR1 SGHRS and CDR2 YFSETQ. Trimming removed 9 bases from V and 2 bases from J, with 14 bases in between. The CDR3 length is 14 residues. The chain's CDR3 is CATGGSVNTGELFF. The CDR3 DNA reads TGCGCCACCGGCGGTTCGGTAAACACCGGGGAGCTGTTTTTT.

This clonotype was counted only a few times. The chain has TRBV27 and TRBJ1-1; tentatively, D is TRBD1 (6 bases). CDR1 and CDR2 from the germline V gene are MNHEY and SMNVEV (reference sequence). V was shortened by 5 bases and J by 3 bases, with 16 bases between the two germline ends. This CDR3 spans 15 amino acids. The CDR3 bases are TGTGCCAGCAGTAGGGGGACCGGAGGGGACACTGAAGCTTTCTTT. This codes for CASSRGTGGDTEAFF.

This clonotype has a handful of counts. The chain has TRBV28 and TRBJ1-5; D is possibly TRBD1 (6 bases). Deletions cut 8 bases from V and 1 base from J, with 15 bases between. This CDR3 spans 15 amino acids. The germline V gene has CDR1 MDHEN and CDR2 SYDVKM. The DNA for the CDR3 is TGTGCCAGCCAGGGACACCCACCCAGCAATCAGCCCCAGCATTTT. The encoded protein is CASQGHPPSNQPQHF.

This clonotype was detected only a few times. The chain combines TRBV7-9 with TRBJ1-4, with 7 bases lining up with TRBD1. CDR1 and CDR2 from the germline V gene are SEHNR and FQNEAQ (reference sequence). V was clipped by 9 bases and J by 8 bases; unmatched bases: 15. The CDR3 runs 15 residues. CDR3 region: CASRTRQGTREKLFF. CDR3 DNA: TGTGCCAGTCGAACCCGACAGGGAACAAGAGAAAAACTGTTTTTT.

In its sample, this clonotype was seen many times. The chain links TRBV20-1 to TRBJ1-2; D is unclear. Trimming cost V 6 bases and J 8 bases, with 10 bases left between them. The CDR3 loop spans 10 amino acids. CDR1 is DFQATT, CDR2 SNEGSKA, per germline (reference sequence). CDR3 bases: TGCAGTGCAGGCCCGGGCGGCTACACCTTC. Residues: CSAGPGGYTF.

The genes are TRBV20-1 and TRBJ1-2; D is unclear. Germline V gives CDR1 DFQATT, CDR2 SNEGSKA (reference sequence). V lost 1 base and J lost 6, with 15 bases in between. The CDR3 consists of 14 residues. This CDR3 is CSARAQTRVDGYTF. CDR3 sequence (DNA): TGCAGTGCTAGAGCCCAGACACGGGTTGATGGCTACACCTTC.

The table lists this clonotype with many counts. V is TRBV5-5 and J is TRBJ2-1; D perhaps matches TRBD1 (5 bases). Trimming took off 4 bases at V and 0 bases at J, with 11 bases between the two ends. This CDR3 region has 15 residues. Germline loops: CDR1 SGHKS, CDR2 YYEKEE (reference sequence). The CDR3 region is CASSRQFSSYNEQFF. CDR3 in DNA: TGTGCCAGCAGCCGACAGTTTAGCTCCTACAATGAGCAGTTCTTC.

The CDR3 DNA follows: TGCAGTGCGAGCCGATCACCCCTCCACTTT. Protein product: CSASRSPLHF. V is TRBV20-1 and J is TRBJ1-6; D unresolved. Germline assignment: CDR1 DFQATT and CDR2 SNEGSKA (reference sequence). The V end was cut by 6 bases, the J end by 10 bases, with 7 bases between. The CDR3 runs to 10 residues.

This clonotype occurred a few times. V and J are TRBV7-2 and TRBJ1-2; tentative D call: TRBD1 (6 bases). There are 14 residues in the CDR3. V was shortened by 0 bases and J by 4 bases, with 9 bases between the two germline ends. The germline CDR1 and CDR2 sequences are SGHTA and FQGNSA. Here the CDR3 DNA reads TGTGCCAGCAGCTTAGCGAGGGGGACCTATGGCTACACCTTC. It translates to CASSLARGTYGYTF.

V gene TRBV11-2 combines with J gene TRBJ1-1; a weak D match, TRBD1 (6 bases). This CDR3 is 15 amino acids long. The germline CDR1 and CDR2 sequences are SGHAT and FQNNGV. Trimming took 0 bases from V and 7 from J, leaving 15 bases between them. The chain's CDR3 is CASSLEGANLFEAFF. In nucleotides, the CDR3 is TGTGCCAGCAGCTTAGAGGGGGCGAACCTATTTGAAGCTTTCTTT. Full variable domain (rest looked up from reference TRBV11-2 and TRBJ1-1): EAGVAQSPRYKIIEKRQSVAFWCNPISGHATLYWYQQILGQGPKLLIQFQNNGVVDDSQLPKDRFSAERLKGVDSTLKIQPAKLEDSAVYLCASSLEGANLFEAFFGQGTRLTVV.

A single count supports this clonotype. The chain has TRBV7-9 and TRBJ2-3; D not certain. Germline values: CDR1 SEHNR, CDR2 FQNEAQ (reference sequence). The CDR3 covers 12 residues. Between the trimmed V and J ends, which lost 6 bases and 3 bases, there was a span of 7 bases. CDR3 sequence reads: CASRDTTDTQYF. The CDR3 region has the DNA TGTGCCAGCAGAGATACAACAGATACGCAGTATTTT.

The chain links TRBV6-1 to TRBJ1-5, with TRBD1 identical over 11 bases. The J segment lost 7 bases and the V segment lost 6 bases, leaving 14 bases of the junction unmatched. Germline CDR1 is MNHNS and CDR2 is SASEGT. The CDR3 extends over 17 amino acids. CDR3 amino acids: CASRDGQGALKDQPQHF. The CDR3 nucleotides read TGTGCCAGCAGGGATGGACAGGGGGCCCTAAAGGACCAGCCCCAGCATTTT.

A few counts support this clonotype. This chain links TRBV5-6 with TRBJ2-7; 14 nucleotides match TRBD2. The germline V gene has CDR1 SGHDT and CDR2 YYEEEE. The V and J ends lost 4 bases and 3 bases, in that order; junction bases with no gene match: 6. The CDR3 spans 16 residues. In DNA, the CDR3 is TGTGCCAGCAGCCCGGGACTAGCGGGAGTATACTACGAGCAGTACTTC. Translation: CASSPGLAGVYYEQYF.

Many counts were recorded for this clonotype. V usage is TRBV6-5 and J usage is TRBJ1-2; D is possibly TRBD1 (6 bases). V was clipped by 2 bases and J by 8 bases, with 15 bases between them. CDR1 is MNHEY, CDR2 SVGAGI, per germline. The CDR3 totals 14 residues. CDR3 nucleotides: TGTGCCAGCAGTTACATAGCGGGGGCGGGCGGCTACACCTTC. This translates into CASSYIAGAGGYTF.

This clonotype was recorded a few times. The chain recombines TRBV29-1 with TRBJ2-3, with D perhaps matching TRBD1 (6 bases). The V gene's germline CDR1 is SQVTM and CDR2 ANQGSEA. The CDR3 contains 13 residues. The V end was cut by 7 bases, the J end by 3 bases, with 14 bases between. Here the CDR3 DNA reads TGCAGCGGGGGCAGGGGAAAAACAGATACGCAGTATTTT. As protein: CSGGRGKTDTQYF.

The V call is TRBV20-1, the J call TRBJ2-2, with 9 bases lining up with TRBD2. V lost 4 bases, J lost 2 bases, and 11 bases stayed unmatched. Germline V gene sequence: CDR1 DFQATT, CDR2 SNEGSKA (reference sequence). This CDR3 region has 17 residues. The CDR3: CSATPRERGVNTGELFF. As DNA, the CDR3 is TGCAGTGCTACCCCGAGGGAGCGGGGGGTTAACACCGGGGAGCTGTTTTTT.

This clonotype has at least ten counts. The rearrangement joins TRBV2 to TRBJ1-3; D may be TRBD1 (5 bases). The CDR3 is 14 amino acids. The germline V gene encodes CDR1 SNHLY and CDR2 FYNNEI. Trimming removed 5 bases at V and 4 bases at J, with 12 bases between. In DNA form, the CDR3 reads TGTGCCAGCAGTATTGGGGGGTCCGGAAACACCATATATTTT. It translates to CASSIGGSGNTIYF.

This clonotype has just a few counts. The genes are TRBV20-1 and TRBJ1-2; no clear D. This CDR3 region has 12 residues. V was trimmed by 6 bases and J by 7 bases, leaving 15 bases between them. Germline loops: CDR1 DFQATT, CDR2 SNEGSKA (reference sequence). This CDR3 reads CSARRTDLGYTF. CDR3 DNA sequence: TGCAGTGCGCGTCGCACCGACCTTGGCTACACCTTC.

The rearrangement uses TRBV7-9 and TRBJ2-1; no firm D call. Trimming left V 5 bases short and J 1 base short, with 15 bases between. This CDR3 comprises 16 residues. Per the germline V gene, CDR1 is SEHNR and CDR2 is FQNEAQ (reference sequence). CDR3 region: CASSDFPGGSYNEQFF. The CDR3, as DNA: TGTGCCAGCAGCGACTTCCCCGGTGGATCCTACAATGAGCAGTTCTTC.